Each of the 26 T cell receptor beta chains below was sequenced from the same sample in a study of T cells in Graves' hyperthyroidism and ophthalmopathy. Amplified TCR beta CDR3 regions derived from RNA transcripts. RT-PCR in the first round (using the HTBI primer set) targeted the TCR CDR3. TCRdb itself ran the multiplex PCR reads through MiXCR, one entry per CDR3 protein. The profile covers fewer than 750,000 distinct CDR3 sequences, with more than 45% appearing a single time and around 7.7% taken by the ten largest. Sequencing was performed on peripheral blood or thyroid tissue (not recorded which). These receptors came from a woman younger than 35 with Graves' hyperthyroidism.

In its sample, this clonotype was seen many times. The chain carries TRBV12-3 or TRBV12-4 and TRBJ2-5; 9 positions match TRBD1. The CDR3 extends over 14 amino acids. J lost 3 bases, V lost 7 bases, and 6 bases had no gene match. The CDR3 reads CASTDRGGKETQYF. DNA of the CDR3: TGTGCCAGCACTGACAGGGGGGGTAAAGAGACCCAGTACTTC.

The J gene is TRBJ1-5, the V gene TRBV12-3 or TRBV12-4; D gene uncertain. V lost 1 base to trimming and J lost 7 bases, with 11 bases between them. The CDR3 length is 14 residues. This CDR3 reads CASSLVGVAQPQHF. In DNA, the CDR3 is TGTGCCAGCAGTTTAGTGGGAGTTGCCCAGCCCCAGCATTTT.

This clonotype was seen repeatedly, ten times or more. The chain combines TRBV7-9 with TRBJ2-2, with 7 bases matching TRBD1. V shed 5 bases and J 7 bases; nucleotides not matched to a gene: 7. The germline CDR1 and CDR2 sequences are SEHNR and FQNEAQ (reference sequence). The CDR3 spans 14 residues. The DNA for the CDR3 is TGTGCCAGCAGCACAGGGGCTTTGGGCGGGGAGCTGTTTTTT. Protein product: CASSTGALGGELFF.

The rearrangement uses TRBV7-8 and TRBJ2-7; weak D call: TRBD2 (5 bases). Trimming took 5 bases from V and 5 from J, leaving 13 bases between them. Germline lookup yields CDR1 SGHVS and CDR2 FQNEAQ. The CDR3 is made up of 13 amino acids. The CDR3 reads CASSDWESNEQYF. The CDR3 nucleotides read TGTGCCAGCAGCGACTGGGAGTCAAACGAGCAGTACTTC.

This clonotype has at least ten counts. The chain combines TRBV19 with TRBJ1-1; tentatively, D is TRBD1 (5 bases). This CDR3 has 15 amino acids. With 0 bases removed from V and 1 base from J, the gap between germline ends came to 9 bases. Germline CDR1 reads LNHDA; CDR2 reads SQIVND (reference sequence). The CDR3 nucleotides read TGTGCCAGTAGTATAGATCGGGGCTGGAACACTGAAGCTTTCTTT. This gives the protein CASSIDRGWNTEAFF.

Notes on this clonotype: This may stem from a read error, because a much larger clone lies one nucleotide away. The rearrangement links TRBV5-4 to TRBJ1-5; D call uncertain. The germline CDR1 and CDR2 sequences are SGHNT and YYREEE (reference sequence). CDR3 length: 14 amino acids. CDR3: CASSQEVGNQPQHF. CDR3 DNA sequence: TGCGCCAGCAGCCAAGAGGTAGGTAATCAGCCCCAGCATTTT.

This clonotype has ten or more counts. This sequence joins TRBV4-2 and TRBJ2-7, with 9 bases lining up with TRBD1. The CDR3 covers 16 residues. The germline V gene has CDR1 LGHNA and CDR2 YNFKEQ. J lost 3 bases, V lost 2 bases, and 8 bases had no gene match. The CDR3 nucleotides are TGTGCCAGCAGCCAAAGCGGACAGGGGATCAGCTACGAGCAGTACTTC. It specifies CASSQSGQGISYEQYF.

In its sample, this clonotype was seen many times. The chain carries TRBV27 and TRBJ2-7, with D perhaps matching TRBD1 (6 bases). The ends were cut back, 6 bases at V and 0 bases at J, with 9 bases in the middle. This CDR3 region has 13 residues. Germline V gives CDR1 MNHEY, CDR2 SMNVEV (reference sequence). CDR3 loop: CASRKTGSYEQYF. CDR3 bases: TGTGCCAGCAGGAAGACAGGCTCCTACGAGCAGTACTTC.

This clonotype was recorded only once. This chain connects TRBV12-3 or TRBV12-4 to TRBJ2-2, with 12 bases identical to TRBD2. V lost 5 bases, J lost 4 bases, and 2 bases stayed unmatched. This CDR3 is 15 amino acids long. The DNA of the CDR3 is TGTGCCAGCAGTCCTAGCGGGAGGGCCACCGGGGAGCTGTTTTTT. Protein: CASSPSGRATGELFF.

This sequence joins TRBV11-3 and TRBJ2-5; D gene ambiguous. CDR1 and CDR2 from the germline V gene are SGHNT and YENEEA. V gave up 11 bases and J gave up 7 bases, with 14 bases separating them. The CDR3 consists of 11 residues. As DNA, the CDR3 is TGTGCCTGGAAAGTAGCCGGGACCCAGTACTTC. Protein sequence: CAWKVAGTQYF.

The CDR3 spells CASSQLGFMNTEAFF. DNA of the CDR3: TGTGCCAGCAGCCAGCTCGGGTTCATGAACACTGAAGCTTTCTTT. The V call is TRBV14, the J call TRBJ1-1; the D is unclear. V was clipped by 3 bases and J by 0 bases, with 11 bases between them. There are 15 residues in the CDR3. Germline V gene lookup returns CDR1 SGHDN and CDR2 FVKESK. Full variable domain (remainder filled in from reference TRBV14 and TRBJ1-1): EAGVTQFPSHSVIEKGQTVTLRCDPISGHDNLYWYRRVMGKEIKFLLHFVKESKQDESGMPNNRFLAERTGGTYSTLKVQPAELEDSGVYFCASSQLGFMNTEAFFGQGTRLTVV.

Many counts were recorded for this clonotype. V gene TRBV10-3 combines with J gene TRBJ1-5; unclear D gene. Per the germline V gene, CDR1 is ENHRY and CDR2 is SYGVKD. V lost 0 bases and J 5 bases, leaving 5 bases between the germline ends. CDR3 length: 13 residues. CDR3 loop: CAISESKDQPQHF. The CDR3 DNA reads as TGTGCCATCAGTGAGTCGAAAGATCAGCCCCAGCATTTT.

At least ten counts were recorded for this clonotype. This chain uses TRBV10-3 with TRBJ2-3; maybe TRBD1 (5 bases). Germline V gene data show CDR1 as ENHRY and CDR2 as SYGVKD. V was cut by 6 bases and J by 4 bases, with 11 bases left in between. CDR3 size: 13 residues. The CDR3 reads CAIRQGAADTQYF. The CDR3, as DNA: TGTGCCATCAGACAAGGGGCGGCAGATACGCAGTATTTT.

This clonotype has a count of ten or more. The CDR3 is CASSQVVGADTGELFF. CDR3 bases: TGTGCCAGCAGCCAAGTGGTGGGAGCGGACACCGGGGAGCTGTTTTTT. The chain joins TRBV3-1 to TRBJ2-2; tentative D call: TRBD2 (5 bases). The CDR3 spans 16 residues. V was trimmed by 1 base and J by 3 bases, leaving 12 bases between them. The germline V gene has CDR1 LGHDT and CDR2 YNNKEL (reference sequence).

Regarding this clonotype: One end of the junction varies from germline; a read error may be responsible. The V call is TRBV5-1, the J call TRBJ1-1; TRBD1 is a possible D gene (5 bases). The CDR3 spans 11 residues. Germline values: CDR1 SGHRS, CDR2 YFSETQ. The CDR3 protein is CASSGGTGAFF. Written as DNA, the CDR3 is TGCGCCAGCAGCGGCGGGACTGGAGCTTTCTTT.

The chain joins TRBV12-3 or TRBV12-4 to TRBJ2-7; no reliable D call. Trimming stripped 6 bases from V and 3 bases from J, with 15 bases between. The CDR3 spans 14 residues. The CDR3 DNA is TGTGCCAGCAGGTCTAGTCTTCGGCACTACGAGCAGTACTTC. Translating it yields CASRSSLRHYEQYF.

This rearrangement joins TRBV6-5 to TRBJ2-7, with TRBD2 matching over 9 bases. Germline CDR1 reads MNHEY; CDR2 reads SVGAGI. After removal of 5 bases from V and 3 bases from J, the junction contained 8 bases not matched to a gene. The CDR3 spans 15 residues. The CDR3 region has the DNA TGTGCCAGCAGTGACCTAGCGGGAACTTTCTACGAGCAGTACTTC. It specifies CASSDLAGTFYEQYF.

As concerns this clonotype: Germline is not matched at one junction end, which may reflect a read error. The chain joins TRBV15 to TRBJ1-5; D not resolved. CDR3 length equals 14 residues. The germline V gene has CDR1 LNHNV and CDR2 YYDKDF (reference sequence). Here the CDR3 DNA reads TGTGCCAGCAGTCGGGGTTACAGCAATCAGTCCCAGCATTTT. This sequence encodes CASSRGYSNQSQHF.

A word on this clonotype: Germline is not matched at one junction end, which may reflect a read error. J is TRBJ1-3 and V is TRBV12-3 or TRBV12-4; no clear D. The CDR3 runs 8 residues. The CDR3 loop is CASLLSGF. For the CDR3, the DNA is TGTGCCAGCTTATTGTCAGGTTTT.

This clonotype was observed at least ten times. This rearrangement joins TRBV6-6 to TRBJ2-2; D may match TRBD1 or TRBD2 (5 bases each). CDR3 length: 15 amino acids. The germline V gene encodes CDR1 MNHNY and CDR2 SVGAGI (reference sequence). Trimming stripped 7 bases from V and 7 bases from J, with 19 bases between. DNA for the CDR3: TGTGCCAGCAAGGGGAGAGCCCCTTCGGACGGGGAGCTGTTTTTT. Encoded protein: CASKGRAPSDGELFF.

This clonotype occurred a few times. The chain has TRBV2 and TRBJ2-1, with 8 nucleotides matching TRBD2. The CDR3 has 17 amino acids. Trimming cost V 0 bases and J 7 bases; bases outside gene matches: 11. CDR1 is SNHLY and CDR2 is FYNNEI in the germline V gene. CDR3 sequence reads: CASSEALPGLAGNEQFF. CDR3 sequence (DNA): TGTGCCAGCAGTGAAGCGCTTCCAGGACTAGCTGGAAATGAGCAGTTCTTC.

This clonotype has ten or more counts. The gene calls are TRBV7-2 and TRBJ1-4; maybe TRBD1 (5 bases). CDR3 length: 14 residues. The germline V and J ends were trimmed by 1 base and 8 bases, with 11 bases remaining between them. The germline V gene has CDR1 SGHTA and CDR2 FQGNSA. CDR3 in DNA: TGTGCCAGCAGCTTAGGAAGGGGTGGGGAAAAACTGTTTTTT. Its translation: CASSLGRGGEKLFF. The full variable domain, with the rest looked up from reference TRBV7-2 and TRBJ1-4, is GAGVSQSPSNKVTEKGKDVELRCDPISGHTALYWYRQSLGQGLEFLIYFQGNSAPDKSGLPSDRFSAERTGGSVSTLTIQRTQQEDSAVYLCASSLGRGGEKLFFGSGTQLSVL.

About this clonotype itself: The junction does not match germline at one end; this may be a read error. The chain is built from TRBV20-1 and TRBJ2-5; 8 bases match TRBD1. CDR3 length equals 15 residues. Looked up from germline, CDR1 is DFQATT and CDR2 is SNEGSKA (reference sequence). CDR3 coding DNA: TGCAGTGCCAGAGCCCCTCGACAGGGGATCGAGACCCAGTACTTC. Translating it yields CSARAPRQGIETQYF.

This clonotype was detected ten times or more. V is TRBV12-3 or TRBV12-4 and J is TRBJ2-5, with TRBD1 as a possible D gene (7 bases). Trimming took 7 bases from V and 3 from J, leaving 12 bases between them. The CDR3 is made up of 13 amino acids. CDR3 protein: CASNTGEEETQYF. For the CDR3, the DNA is TGTGCCAGCAACACAGGGGAGGAAGAGACCCAGTACTTC.

The sample holds a few counts of this clonotype. This chain links TRBV9 with TRBJ2-2; 8 positions agree with TRBD2. Unmatched junction bases numbered 3, after V lost 1 base and J lost 1 base. The V gene's germline CDR1 is SGDLS and CDR2 YYNGEE. This CDR3 has 16 amino acids. CDR3 loop: CASSVWREENTGELFF. CDR3 bases: TGTGCCAGCAGCGTATGGCGGGAGGAGAACACCGGGGAGCTGTTTTTT.

This clonotype was counted between two and nine times. The CDR3 here is CASSYLAGENTGELFF. CDR3 DNA: TGTGCCAGCAGTTATTTAGCGGGAGAGAACACCGGGGAGCTGTTTTTT. This chain links TRBV6-5 with TRBJ2-2; TRBD2 matches 9 bases. The ends lost 3 bases at V and 1 base at J; junction bases unmatched: 3. The CDR3 extends over 16 amino acids. Germline V gives CDR1 MNHEY, CDR2 SVGAGI.